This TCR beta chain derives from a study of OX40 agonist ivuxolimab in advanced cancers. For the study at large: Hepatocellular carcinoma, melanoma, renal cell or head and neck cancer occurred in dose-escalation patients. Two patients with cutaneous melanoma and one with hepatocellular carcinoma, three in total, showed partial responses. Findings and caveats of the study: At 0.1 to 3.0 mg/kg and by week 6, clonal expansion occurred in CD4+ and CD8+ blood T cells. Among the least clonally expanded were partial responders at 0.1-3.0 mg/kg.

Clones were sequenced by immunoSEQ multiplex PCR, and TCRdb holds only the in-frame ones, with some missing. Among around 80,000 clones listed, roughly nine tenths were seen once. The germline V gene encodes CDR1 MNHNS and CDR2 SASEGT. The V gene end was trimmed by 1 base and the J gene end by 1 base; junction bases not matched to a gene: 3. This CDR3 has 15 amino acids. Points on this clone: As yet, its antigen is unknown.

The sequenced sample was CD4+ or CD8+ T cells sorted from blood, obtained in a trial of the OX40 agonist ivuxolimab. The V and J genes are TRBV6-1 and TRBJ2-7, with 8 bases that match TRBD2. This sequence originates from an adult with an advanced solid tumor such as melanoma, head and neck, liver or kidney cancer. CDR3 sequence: CASSEEAGVSYEQYF. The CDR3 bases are TGTGCCAGCAGTGAAGAAGCGGGGGTTTCCTACGAGCAGTACTTC.